This T cell receptor (beta chain) was found in a study of blood T cell repertoires in COVID-19. Overall study context: Sites in the United States, Italy and Spain provided acute and convalescent COVID-19 samples.

This table comes from immunoSEQ multiplex PCR, and its TCRdb copy is limited to in-frame clones, with some not included. Counted here are 90,000 to 100,000 clones, 89% occurring once; the ten biggest clones make up less than 3.5%. The CDR3 loop spans 16 amino acids. Germline assignment: CDR1 SQVTM and CDR2 ANQGSEA. Trimming at V came to 3 bases and at J to 5 bases, leaving 11 bases not matched to a gene. The rearrangement uses TRBV29-1 and TRBJ2-3; 10 nucleotides match TRBD1. The source material was peripheral blood. The source is a man aged 50-59 years with COVID-19, enrolled during active disease. This CDR3 reads CSVEVGGTGVGDTQYF. In nucleotides, the CDR3 is TGCAGCGTTGAGGTTGGCGGGACAGGGGTGGGAGATACGCAGTATTTT.